The clone carrying this TCR beta chain was observed a few times. The record originates from a study of blood T cell repertoires in COVID-19. Study-wide context: The study drew acute and convalescent COVID-19 samples from the United States, Italy and Spain. In each case, the material was cDNA or gDNA derived from T cells, B-cell-depleted T cells, or PBMCs.

CDR3 length: 13 amino acids. V lost 6 bases and J 7 bases, leaving 13 bases between the germline ends. Germline V gives CDR1 SGHRS, CDR2 YFSETQ. Source study methods: For nucleated cells, counts were estimated from reference gene primer amplification. Assay: immunoSEQ multiplex PCR; the TCRdb copy retains only in-frame clones and omits some. D and trimming were read from the DNA, whereas the V and J calls and clone size are those reported in that table. In the table there are some 140,000 clones, about four fifths of which are singletons. This chain links TRBV5-1 with TRBJ2-2; maybe TRBD1 (6 bases). This receptor was obtained from a human donor in a cohort sampled during active COVID-19. The sample taken for sequencing was peripheral blood. The CDR3 region has the DNA TGCGCCAGCACCGGACAGTTAGTCGGGGAGCTGTTTTTT. Translating gives CASTGQLVGELFF.